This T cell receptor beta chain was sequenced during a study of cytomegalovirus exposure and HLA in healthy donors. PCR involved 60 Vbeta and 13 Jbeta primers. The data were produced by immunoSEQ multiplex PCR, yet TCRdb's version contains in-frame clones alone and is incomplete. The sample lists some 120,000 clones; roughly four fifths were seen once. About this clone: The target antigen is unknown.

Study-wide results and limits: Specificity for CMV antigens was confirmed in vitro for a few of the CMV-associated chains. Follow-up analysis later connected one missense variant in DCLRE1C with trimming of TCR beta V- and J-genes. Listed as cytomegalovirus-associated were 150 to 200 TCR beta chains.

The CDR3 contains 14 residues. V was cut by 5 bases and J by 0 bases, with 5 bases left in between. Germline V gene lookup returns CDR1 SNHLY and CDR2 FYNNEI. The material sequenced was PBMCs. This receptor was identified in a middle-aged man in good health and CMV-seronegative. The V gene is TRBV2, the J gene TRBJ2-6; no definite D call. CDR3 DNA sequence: TGTGCCAGCAGTCGAGACTCTGGGGCCAACGTCCTGACTTTC. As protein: CASSRDSGANVLTF.